A single sample gave rise to the 10 T cell receptor beta chains below, sequenced in a study of blood T cell repertoires in COVID-19. Profiled with immunoSEQ multiplex PCR; TCRdb holds only in-frame clones, not every one. This table holds around 63,000 clones, about 76% found once. The sequenced sample was peripheral blood. These receptors all come from a woman of 80 years or more with active or convalescent COVID-19.

The J gene is TRBJ1-3, the V gene TRBV28; possibly TRBD1 for D (6 bases). Trimming left V 5 bases short and J 4 bases short, with 15 bases between. Looked up from germline, CDR1 is MDHEN and CDR2 is SYDVKM. CDR3 length equals 15 residues. The chain's CDR3 is CASSATGGLGNTIYF. The CDR3 DNA reads as TGTGCCAGCAGTGCCACGGGGGGCCTAGGAAACACCATATATTTT.

This chain joins TRBV5-6 and TRBJ2-3; unclear D gene. The CDR3 totals 15 residues. V lost 1 base and J lost 1, with 10 bases in between. Germline CDR1 is SGHDT and CDR2 is YYEEEE. The CDR3 spells CASSLLAVGTDTQYF. The CDR3 nucleotides are TGTGCCAGCAGCTTGCTCGCGGTGGGCACAGATACGCAGTATTTT. Full variable domain (remainder filled in from reference TRBV5-6 and TRBJ2-3): DAGVTQSPTHLIKTRGQQVTLRCSPKSGHDTVSWYQQALGQGPQFIFQYYEEEERQRGNFPDRFSGHQFPNYSSELNVNALLLGDSALYLCASSLLAVGTDTQYFGPGTRLTVL.

This clone was seen once. The genes are TRBV29-1 and TRBJ1-2; TRBD1 is a possible D gene (6 bases). Germline CDR1 reads SQVTM; CDR2 reads ANQGSEA. The germline V and J ends were trimmed by 4 bases and 1 base, with 13 bases remaining between them. The CDR3 runs 14 residues. CDR3 sequence (DNA): TGCAGCGTTGGGAGGCAGGGGAGTAACTATGGCTACACCTTC. It is translated as CSVGRQGSNYGYTF. Variable domain in full (rest from reference TRBV29-1 and TRBJ1-2): SAVISQKPSRDICQRGTSLTIQCQVDSQVTMMFWYRQQPGQSLTLIATANQGSEATYESGFVIDKFPISRPNLTFSTLTVSNMSPEDSSIYLCSVGRQGSNYGYTFGSGTRLTVV.

The J gene is TRBJ1-2, the V gene TRBV11-2, with 8 bases lining up with TRBD1. This CDR3 is built from 15 residues. Germline V gene lookup returns CDR1 SGHAT and CDR2 FQNNGV. After removal of 8 bases from V and 4 bases from J, the junction contained 12 bases not matched to a gene. CDR3: CASQDRGDRGYGYTF. The CDR3 DNA reads as TGTGCCAGCCAAGACCGTGGTGACAGGGGCTATGGCTACACCTTC.

The J gene is TRBJ2-1, the V gene TRBV4-2; TRBD2 matches at 11 bases. Trimming at V came to 1 base and at J to 8 bases, leaving 7 bases not matched to a gene. The CDR3 extends over 16 amino acids. In germline, CDR1 is LGHNA, CDR2 YNFKEQ. The CDR3 nucleotides are TGTGCCAGCAGCCAAGGATCTAGCGGGGGGTTGTATGAGCAGTTCTTC. It yields the protein CASSQGSSGGLYEQFF.

V is TRBV15 and J is TRBJ2-7; 10 nucleotides match TRBD2. Germline CDR1 reads LNHNV; CDR2 reads YYDKDF (reference sequence). V lost 1 base and J lost 6; bases outside the gene matches: 3. CDR3 length equals 14 residues. As DNA, the CDR3 is TGTGCCACCAGCAGAGGAGGACTAGCGGTCGAGCAGTACTTC. Its translation: CATSRGGLAVEQYF.

The rearrangement links TRBV3-1 (or the pseudogene TRBV3-2) to TRBJ2-1; tentatively, D is TRBD1 (5 bases). The germline V gene encodes CDR1 LGHDT and CDR2 YNNKEL (reference sequence). CDR3 length: 13 residues. V was shortened by 3 bases and J by 7 bases, with 10 bases between the two germline ends. The CDR3 protein is CASSHLTENEQFF. The CDR3 region has the DNA TGTGCCAGCAGCCACCTGACAGAGAATGAGCAGTTCTTC.

The chain carries TRBV20-1 and TRBJ1-1; 7 bases fit TRBD1. Germline lookup yields CDR1 DFQATT and CDR2 SNEGSKA (reference sequence). The V gene end was trimmed by 6 bases and the J gene end by 5 bases; junction bases not matched to a gene: 3. CDR3 size: 11 residues. CDR3 nucleotide sequence: TGCAGTGCGGAACAGGGGACTGAAGCTTTCTTT. Protein: CSAEQGTEAFF.

CDR3 DNA sequence: TGTGCCAGCAGTTTGGACTTAACAGATACGCAGTATTTT. Its translation: CASSLDLTDTQYF. The chain recombines TRBV12-3 or TRBV12-4 with TRBJ2-3, with D possibly TRBD2 on 5 matching bases. The CDR3 consists of 13 residues. V was trimmed by 3 bases and J by 3 bases, leaving 7 bases between them.

This chain links TRBV6-5 with TRBJ2-1; tentatively, D is TRBD2 (5 bases). Germline V gene sequence: CDR1 MNHEY, CDR2 SVGAGI. This CDR3 has 13 amino acids. Trimming pared 7 bases from V and 7 bases from J, leaving 14 bases between. The CDR3 DNA reads TGTGCCAGCAAAGGCCCACGGAGGAATGAGCAGTTCTTC. Its protein product is CASKGPRRNEQFF.